What follows describes a single TCR beta chain. Its target is unknown. The V gene's germline CDR1 is SNHLY and CDR2 FYNNEI. The CDR3 length is 11 residues. Trimming at V came to 5 bases and at J to 14 bases, leaving 3 bases not matched to a gene. The PCR employed 60 Vbeta primers together with 13 Jbeta primers. Assay used: immunoSEQ multiplex PCR; TCRdb lists only in-frame clones, some missing. The sample carries about 110,000 clones, about 70% recorded once. The data derive from a study of cytomegalovirus exposure and HLA in healthy donors. Points from the study as a whole: TCR beta V- and J-gene trimming was later associated with a missense DCLRE1C variant.

Sample: PBMCs. This clonotype originated in a middle-aged woman in good health and CMV-seronegative. This chain links TRBV2 with TRBJ2-1, with 10 nucleotides matching TRBD2. CDR3 loop: CASSLAGVKFF. The CDR3 nucleotides are TGTGCCAGCAGTCTAGCGGGGGTAAAGTTCTTC.